This entry lists 15 T cell receptor beta chains sequenced from one sample in a study of cytomegalovirus exposure and HLA in healthy donors. 60 Vbeta and 13 Jbeta primers were used in PCR. Measured with immunoSEQ multiplex PCR; TCRdb has only the in-frame clones, and not every one. The data hold some 90,000 clones, with about 80% observed a single time. The sequenced sample was PBMCs. These receptors originate from a woman aged 50 to 60 in good health and CMV-seropositive.

The V call is TRBV4-2, the J call TRBJ1-6; tentative D call: TRBD1 (5 bases). Trimming cost V 5 bases and J 8 bases, with 13 bases left between them. Germline V gene data show CDR1 as LGHNA and CDR2 as YNFKEQ. The CDR3 has 14 residues. The CDR3: CASSYGAGDSPLHF. CDR3 nucleotides: TGTGCCAGCAGCTATGGGGCTGGGGATTCACCCCTCCACTTT.

V gene TRBV7-6 combines with J gene TRBJ1-1; 11 bases align to TRBD1. CDR3 length: 18 residues. Germline lookup yields CDR1 SGHVS and CDR2 FNYEAQ. The ends lost 2 bases at V and 0 bases at J; junction bases unmatched: 8. In DNA, the CDR3 is TGTGCCAGCAGCTTACTTGGGACAGGGGGGACGGTGAACACTGAAGCTTTCTTT. As protein: CASSLLGTGGTVNTEAFF. Full variable domain (remainder filled in from reference TRBV7-6 and TRBJ1-1): GAGVSQSPRYKVTKRGQDVALRCDPISGHVSLYWYRQALGQGPEFLTYFNYEAQQDKSGLPNDRFSAERPEGSISTLTIQRTEQRDSAMYRCASSLLGTGGTVNTEAFFGQGTRLTVV.

In this sample, this clone turned up many times. The chain employs TRBV25-1 and TRBJ2-1; 7 bases align to TRBD1. The CDR3 runs 14 residues. CDR1 MGHDK and CDR2 SYGVNS come from the germline V gene. V lost 2 bases and J lost 2; bases outside the gene matches: 0. The CDR3 spells CASSEQGAYNEQFF. As DNA, the CDR3 is TGTGCCAGCAGTGAACAGGGGGCCTACAATGAGCAGTTCTTC.

V and J are TRBV13 and TRBJ1-6; 7 bases map to TRBD1. The CDR3 length is 15 residues. The germline CDR1 and CDR2 sequences are PRHDT and FYEKMQ (reference sequence). Unmatched junction bases numbered 8, after V lost 5 bases and J lost 7 bases. In DNA form, the CDR3 reads TGTGCCAGCAGCATAACCAACAGGGGCAATTCACCCCTCCACTTT. The encoded protein is CASSITNRGNSPLHF.

The chain couples TRBV28 to TRBJ2-1, with 10 nucleotides matching TRBD2. The V gene end was trimmed by 2 bases and the J gene end by 7 bases; junction bases not matched to a gene: 8. The germline gives CDR1 MDHEN, CDR2 SYDVKM. The CDR3 has 16 amino acids. In DNA, the CDR3 is TGTGCCAGCAGTTTACGAAGCGGGAGGGCCAGGAATGAGCAGTTCTTC. It yields the protein CASSLRSGRARNEQFF.

The genes are TRBV18 and TRBJ1-5; maybe TRBD1 (5 bases). The germline CDR1 and CDR2 sequences are KGHSH and LQKENI. V was shortened by 8 bases and J by 4 bases, with 15 bases between the two germline ends. The CDR3 consists of 14 residues. The DNA for the CDR3 is TGTGCCAGCCGCGCTGGACAAACGAATCAGCCCCAGCATTTT. Encoded protein: CASRAGQTNQPQHF.

The chain uses TRBV21-1 and TRBJ2-2; the DNA was not used to check the table's D call, TRBD2. TRBV21-1 is reported as a pseudogene. The CDR3 is made up of 20 amino acids. CDR3 amino acids: CASSKVASTQCGLNTGELFF. The CDR3 region has the DNA TGTGCCAGCAGCAAAGTGGCTAGCACCCAATGTGGGTTGAACACCGGGGAGCTGTTTTTT.

V is TRBV11-3 and J is TRBJ1-4, with a tentative D call TRBD1 (5 bases). The CDR3 consists of 13 residues. V lost 5 bases to trimming and J lost 8 bases, with 12 bases between them. Per the germline V gene, CDR1 is SGHNT and CDR2 is YENEEA. CDR3 residues: CASSLRAGEKLFF. In nucleotides, the CDR3 is TGTGCCAGCAGCCTCAGGGCCGGGGAAAAACTGTTTTTT.

The genes are TRBV9 and TRBJ2-7; TRBD2 is a possible D gene (6 bases). The CDR3 covers 14 residues. V was pared by 3 bases and J by 4 bases, with 14 bases between. From germline, CDR1 is SGDLS and CDR2 YYNGEE. Here the CDR3 reads CASSAAGSCYEQYV. Here the CDR3 DNA reads TGTGCCAGCAGCGCAGCCGGGAGCTGTTACGAGCAGTACGTC.

The chain uses TRBV6-5 and TRBJ1-1; no clear D. The CDR3 is 12 amino acids. CDR1 MNHEY and CDR2 SVGAGI come from the germline V gene. V was trimmed by 8 bases and J by 5 bases, leaving 12 bases between them. CDR3 loop: CASSLTGTEAFF. The CDR3 nucleotides read TGTGCCAGCTCCCTCACCGGGACTGAAGCTTTCTTT.

This clone has a single count. The CDR3 nucleotides are TGTGCCAGCAGCAAGACAGGGTCCCATCAGCCCCAGCATTTT. Translation gives CASSKTGSHQPQHF. The V and J genes are TRBV11-2 and TRBJ1-5, with TRBD1 identical over 7 bases. The CDR3 has 14 residues. V lost 5 bases to trimming and J lost 5 bases; unmatched junction nucleotides: 6. Germline V gene data show CDR1 as SGHAT and CDR2 as FQNNGV.

The chain has TRBV7-3 and TRBJ2-1; 10 nucleotides align to TRBD2. V was clipped by 5 bases and J by 5 bases; unmatched bases: 6. Germline V gives CDR1 SGHTA, CDR2 FQGTGA. The length of the CDR3 is 15 residues. The CDR3: CASSPRLAGDNEQFF. In nucleotides, the CDR3 is TGTGCCAGCAGCCCGAGACTAGCGGGCGACAATGAGCAGTTCTTC.

The CDR3 sequence is CSATLTEAFF. The CDR3 DNA sequence: TGCAGTGCTACCCTAACTGAAGCTTTCTTT. The gene calls are TRBV20-1 and TRBJ1-1; no definite D call. CDR3 length: 10 amino acids. Germline-derived CDR1 and CDR2 are DFQATT and SNEGSKA (reference sequence). The V end lost 4 bases, the J end lost 5 bases, and 5 bases lay between the germline ends.

The chain joins TRBV30 to TRBJ2-3, with TRBD2 matching 8 bases. Germline V gene sequence: CDR1 GTSNPN, CDR2 SVGIG (reference sequence). The trim removed 5 bases at V and 5 bases at J, leaving 6 bases unmatched. The CDR3 runs to 13 residues. The CDR3 nucleotides read TGTGCCTGGGGCCAGCGGGAGAGAGATACGCAGTATTTT. It is translated as CAWGQRERDTQYF.

The gene calls are TRBV18 and TRBJ1-1; tentatively, D is TRBD1 (6 bases). Trimming took 2 bases from V and 3 from J, leaving 19 bases between them. CDR1 and CDR2 (germline): KGHSH, LQKENI. The CDR3 length is 17 residues. The CDR3 bases are TGTGCCAGCTCACCAGGGGTCAGGGGCCTGGGGGACACTGAAGCTTTCTTT. The encoded protein is CASSPGVRGLGDTEAFF.